The clone carrying this T cell receptor beta chain has just a few counts. Its antigen remains unidentified. Profiling relied on immunoSEQ multiplex PCR, and the TCRdb table lists in-frame clones only, not all of them. Of more than 110,000 clones in the sample, 85% to 90% are singletons; the top ten hold over 3%. Trimming pared 6 bases from V and 2 bases from J, leaving 7 bases between. The CDR3 sequence is 12 residues long. Germline assignment: CDR1 LNHDA and CDR2 SQIVND (reference sequence). The sample comes from a study of T cell responses to AZD1222 COVID-19 vaccine. Study-level findings and limits: At 160-218 and 743-854, vaccine-associated CD4 TCRs were dominant, and they spanned spike.

The sequencing here drew on peripheral blood, taken 28 days after the second AZD1222 dose. The V and J genes are TRBV19 and TRBJ1-2; D not certain. The receptor comes from an adult who received the AZD1222 COVID-19 vaccine. The DNA of the CDR3 is TGTGCCAGTAGAGTCATGAACTATGGCTACACCTTC. It specifies CASRVMNYGYTF.